Listed here are 20 T cell receptor beta chains from one sample, sequenced in a study of blood T cells in healthy people across ages. Primers used in a second PCR of about 7 to 12 cycles were a sample-barcoded 5' primer and a J-beta primer mix. In TCRdb, the 5' RACE reads were re-called with MiXCR into one record per CDR3 protein. The sample includes around 820,000 distinct CDR3 sequences, just under 25% of them seen just once. These records were also assigned to another study, of T cells of mothers and their children.

The sample taken for sequencing was blood. These receptors were obtained from a boy younger than 18 in good health.

The genes are TRBV29-1 and TRBJ2-4, with a tentative D call TRBD1 (6 bases). V lost 4 bases and J lost 11, with 15 bases in between. This CDR3 is built from 12 residues. Germline V CDR1 and CDR2: SQVTM, ANQGSEA. The CDR3 nucleotides read TGCAGCGTTGTAACAGAAGGGACATTTCAGTACTTC. This codes for CSVVTEGTFQYF.

The gene calls are TRBV5-6 and TRBJ2-1, with D hard to call. The CDR3 runs 16 residues. The V gene lost 3 bases and the J gene lost 0 bases, with 13 bases spanning the gap. The germline V gene encodes CDR1 SGHDT and CDR2 YYEEEE. The CDR3 region has the DNA TGTGCCAGCAGCTCTCGCGGACCGAGCTCCTACAATGAGCAGTTCTTC. Translating it yields CASSSRGPSSYNEQFF.

This clonotype has a handful of counts. V is TRBV4-3 and J is TRBJ1-1; perhaps TRBD1 as D (5 bases). V was cut by 0 bases and J by 1 base, with 15 bases left in between. Per the germline V gene, CDR1 is LGHNA and CDR2 is YSLEER. The CDR3 extends over 17 amino acids. The CDR3 sequence is CASSQDRGGSANTEAFF. CDR3 coding DNA: TGCGCCAGCAGCCAAGATCGGGGCGGCAGCGCGAACACTGAAGCTTTCTTT.

This clonotype was seen a few times. This chain connects TRBV6-6 to TRBJ1-2, with D perhaps matching TRBD1 (5 bases). The CDR3 extends over 15 amino acids. The germline V and J ends were trimmed by 5 bases and 6 bases, with 19 bases remaining between them. From germline, CDR1 is MNHNY and CDR2 SVGAGI (reference sequence). CDR3 region: CASSPPRGERDGYTF. CDR3 DNA sequence: TGTGCCAGCAGTCCGCCCCGGGGGGAGCGCGATGGCTACACCTTC.

The chain joins TRBV6-5 to TRBJ2-1; TRBD1 matches at 9 bases. Germline V gene lookup returns CDR1 MNHEY and CDR2 SVGAGI. J lost 4 bases, V lost 6 bases, and 4 bases had no gene match. This CDR3 has 14 amino acids. The CDR3 protein is CASRSTGGYNEQFF. CDR3 in DNA: TGTGCCAGCAGGTCGACAGGGGGGTACAATGAGCAGTTCTTC.

The rearrangement uses TRBV4-1 and TRBJ2-5; no clear D gene. The better agreement between TRBJ2-7 and the DNA end casts doubt on the J call. CDR3 length: 13 amino acids. CDR1 is MGHRA and CDR2 is YSYEKL in the germline V gene. CDR3: CASSQDGVSEQYF. The CDR3 DNA is TGCGCCAGCAGCCAAGATGGCGTGAGCGAGCAGTACTTC.

The chain couples TRBV30 to TRBJ1-2, with unresolved D. CDR3 size: 11 residues. Germline lookup yields CDR1 GTSNPN and CDR2 SVGIG (reference sequence). V lost 4 bases, J lost 9 bases, and 12 bases lay in between. CDR3 region: CAWTKQASYTF. The CDR3 region has the DNA TGTGCCTGGACAAAGCAGGCGAGCTACACCTTC.

The CDR3 sequence: CASRGRGRENIQYF. CDR3 sequence (DNA): TGTGCCAGCAGGGGAAGGGGTAGGGAGAACATTCAGTACTTC. The chain links TRBV6-6 to TRBJ2-4, with D perhaps given as TRBD1 or TRBD2 (5 bases each). With 6 bases removed from V and 7 bases from J, the gap between germline ends came to 16 bases. Germline V gene sequence: CDR1 MNHNY, CDR2 SVGAGI (reference sequence). This CDR3 contains 14 residues.

This clonotype has more than one count but fewer than ten. The chain uses TRBV19 and TRBJ1-2, with D perhaps matching TRBD1 (5 bases). Germline V lookup: CDR1 LNHDA, CDR2 SQIVND (reference sequence). The CDR3 has 15 residues. The V end lost 8 bases, the J end lost 4 bases, and 20 bases lay between the germline ends. The CDR3 nucleotides are TGTGCCAGTGGTCATAACTACGACGGGGCCTATGGCTACACCTTC. It yields the protein CASGHNYDGAYGYTF.

There are a few counts of this clonotype. The chain uses TRBV29-1 and TRBJ1-2, with unresolved D. The CDR3 sequence is 9 residues long. CDR1 and CDR2 from the germline V gene are SQVTM and ANQGSEA. V was pared by 8 bases and J by 6 bases, with 7 bases between. CDR3 residues: CSTNDGYTF. CDR3 DNA: TGCAGCACAAACGATGGCTACACCTTC.

The table lists this clonotype with many counts. J is TRBJ2-1 and V is TRBV9; 7 bases are a match to TRBD2. Germline V lookup: CDR1 SGDLS, CDR2 YYNGEE. Trimming cost V 3 bases and J 9 bases; bases outside gene matches: 9. This CDR3 is built from 14 residues. CDR3 in DNA: TGTGCCAGCAGCGCTGGGGGAGGGACGGGTGAGCAGTTCTTC. This gives the protein CASSAGGGTGEQFF.

CDR3 sequence (DNA): TGTGCCAGCAGCTCAAAGGAGGGGAATCCCTCCTACAATGAGCAGTTCTTC. This gives the protein CASSSKEGNPSYNEQFF. The chain has TRBV7-3 and TRBJ2-5, with D possibly matching TRBD2 (6 bases). Near its end, the DNA agrees better with TRBJ2-1, so the J call may be wrong. This CDR3 is built from 17 residues. From germline, CDR1 is SGHTA and CDR2 FQGTGA.

This clonotype was counted a few times. This chain joins TRBV4-3 and TRBJ2-3; D not resolved. Germline CDR1 and CDR2: LGHNA and YSLEER. Trimming shortened V by 0 bases and J by 0 bases, and 10 bases separated the two germline ends. The CDR3 extends over 16 amino acids. The chain's CDR3 is CASSQERDSSTDTQYF. For the CDR3, the DNA is TGCGCCAGCAGCCAAGAAAGGGATTCTAGCACAGATACGCAGTATTTT.

This clonotype was seen a handful of times. The chain carries TRBV29-1 and TRBJ1-1; D is possibly TRBD1 (6 bases). Trimming cost V 7 bases and J 0 bases, with 18 bases left between them. The length of the CDR3 is 15 residues. Germline V lookup: CDR1 SQVTM, CDR2 ANQGSEA. This CDR3 is CSADGAGELNTEAFF. The CDR3 nucleotides read TGCAGCGCCGACGGGGCAGGGGAGTTGAACACTGAAGCTTTCTTT.

The rearrangement joins TRBV15 to TRBJ2-1, with D possibly matching TRBD1 (5 bases). The CDR3 runs to 14 residues. V was clipped by 0 bases and J by 4 bases, with 7 bases between them. CDR1 is LNHNV and CDR2 is YYDKDF in the germline V gene (reference sequence). CDR3 sequence (DNA): TGTGCCACCAGCAGAGAGGGGCCGTACAATGAGCAGTTCTTC. This sequence encodes CATSREGPYNEQFF.

The chain has TRBV2 and TRBJ2-1, with 7 bases aligning to TRBD2. The CDR3 sequence is 15 residues long. With V trimmed by 3 bases and J by 9 bases, 11 bases remained unmatched. Germline lookup yields CDR1 SNHLY and CDR2 FYNNEI. CDR3 amino acids: CASSDSSGKRTEQFF. CDR3 in DNA: TGTGCCAGCAGTGATTCTAGCGGCAAACGGACTGAGCAGTTCTTC.

This clonotype was found a few times. The chain uses TRBV7-9 and TRBJ1-5; unclear D gene. CDR3 length equals 15 residues. The V gene lost 1 base and the J gene lost 0 bases, with 7 bases spanning the gap. Germline V lookup: CDR1 SEHNR, CDR2 FQNEAQ (reference sequence). The CDR3 DNA is TGTGCCAGCAGCTTAGAACAGTTTAGCAATCAGCCCCAGCATTTT. It yields the protein CASSLEQFSNQPQHF.

This clonotype showed up just a few times. This rearrangement joins TRBV27 to TRBJ2-3; the D gene is possibly TRBD2 (6 bases). Trimming left V 7 bases short and J 2 bases short, with 13 bases between. This CDR3 is built from 14 residues. The germline V gene encodes CDR1 MNHEY and CDR2 SMNVEV (reference sequence). The CDR3 sequence is CASTPGLNTDTQYF. The CDR3 DNA follows: TGTGCCAGCACCCCGGGACTGAACACAGATACGCAGTATTTT.

V gene TRBV2 combines with J gene TRBJ2-5; TRBD2 matches at 8 bases. The V and J ends lost 3 bases and 9 bases, in that order; junction bases with no gene match: 9. Germline CDR1 and CDR2: SNHLY and FYNNEI. This CDR3 is 14 amino acids long. CDR3 sequence: CASSEGTRRAAQYF. The CDR3 nucleotides are TGTGCCAGCAGTGAGGGGACTAGGCGTGCGGCCCAGTACTTC.

The genes are TRBV28 and TRBJ2-1; D gene ambiguous. V was shortened by 3 bases and J by 8 bases, with 11 bases between the two germline ends. CDR3 length: 13 amino acids. The germline V gene encodes CDR1 MDHEN and CDR2 SYDVKM. The CDR3 DNA is TGTGCCAGCAGTTTTCAAGGGTTTGATGAGCAGTTCTTC. This sequence encodes CASSFQGFDEQFF.